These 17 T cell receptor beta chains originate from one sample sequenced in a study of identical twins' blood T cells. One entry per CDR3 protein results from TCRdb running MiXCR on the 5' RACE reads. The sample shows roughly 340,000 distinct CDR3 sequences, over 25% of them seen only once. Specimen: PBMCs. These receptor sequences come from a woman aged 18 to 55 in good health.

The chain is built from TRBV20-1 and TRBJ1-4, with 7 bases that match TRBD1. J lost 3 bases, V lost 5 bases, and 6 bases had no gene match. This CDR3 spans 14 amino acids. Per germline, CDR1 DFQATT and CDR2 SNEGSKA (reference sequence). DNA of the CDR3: TGCAGTGCTCCCCCGGGACAGTCTAATGAAAAACTGTTTTTT. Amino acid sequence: CSAPPGQSNEKLFF.

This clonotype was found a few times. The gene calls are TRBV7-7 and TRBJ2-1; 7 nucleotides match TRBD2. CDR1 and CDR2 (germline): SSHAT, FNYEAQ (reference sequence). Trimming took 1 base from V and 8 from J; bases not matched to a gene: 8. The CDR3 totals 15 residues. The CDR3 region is CASSLGEGTIYEQFF. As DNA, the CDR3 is TGTGCCAGCAGCTTAGGGGAGGGAACTATCTATGAGCAGTTCTTC.

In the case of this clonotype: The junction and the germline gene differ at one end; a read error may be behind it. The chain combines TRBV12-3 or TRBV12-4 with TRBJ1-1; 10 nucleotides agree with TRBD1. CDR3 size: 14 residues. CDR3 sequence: CTSRLRDRGTEAFF. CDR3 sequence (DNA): TGTACCAGCAGGCTCCGGGACAGGGGAACTGAAGCTTTCTTT.

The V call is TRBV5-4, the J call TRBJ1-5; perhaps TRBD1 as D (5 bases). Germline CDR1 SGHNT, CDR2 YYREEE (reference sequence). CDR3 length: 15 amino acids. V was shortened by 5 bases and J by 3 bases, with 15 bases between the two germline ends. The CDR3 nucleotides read TGTGCCAGCAGTTTCGGCGGGGGTTTCAATCAGCCCCAGCATTTT. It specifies CASSFGGGFNQPQHF.

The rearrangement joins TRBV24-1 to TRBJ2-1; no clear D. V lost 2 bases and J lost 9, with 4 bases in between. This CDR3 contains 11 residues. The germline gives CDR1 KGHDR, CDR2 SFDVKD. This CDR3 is CATSDSVEQFF. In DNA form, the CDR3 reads TGTGCCACCAGTGATTCCGTTGAGCAGTTCTTC.

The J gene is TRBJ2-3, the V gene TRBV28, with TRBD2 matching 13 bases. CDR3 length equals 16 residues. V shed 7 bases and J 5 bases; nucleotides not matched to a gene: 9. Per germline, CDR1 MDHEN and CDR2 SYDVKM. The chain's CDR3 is CASNPRLAGGVDTQYF. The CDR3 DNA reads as TGTGCCAGCAATCCACGACTAGCGGGAGGAGTAGATACGCAGTATTTT.

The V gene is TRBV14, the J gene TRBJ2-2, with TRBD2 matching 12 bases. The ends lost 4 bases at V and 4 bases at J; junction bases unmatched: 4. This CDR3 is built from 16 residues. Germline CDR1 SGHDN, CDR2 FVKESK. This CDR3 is CASSRGLAGITGELFF. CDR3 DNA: TGTGCCAGCAGCCGAGGACTAGCGGGAATCACCGGGGAGCTGTTTTTT.

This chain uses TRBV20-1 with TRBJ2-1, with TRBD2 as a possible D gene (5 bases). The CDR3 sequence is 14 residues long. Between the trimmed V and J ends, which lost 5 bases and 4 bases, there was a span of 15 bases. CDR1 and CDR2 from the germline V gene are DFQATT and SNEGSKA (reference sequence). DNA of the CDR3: TGCAGTGCTCCAGATGGGCGGGTATACAATGAGCAGTTCTTC. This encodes CSAPDGRVYNEQFF.

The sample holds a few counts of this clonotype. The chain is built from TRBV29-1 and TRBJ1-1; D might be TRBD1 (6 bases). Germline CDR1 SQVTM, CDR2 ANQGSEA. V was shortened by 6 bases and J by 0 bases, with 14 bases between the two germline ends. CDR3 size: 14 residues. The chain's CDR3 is CSVYRVSLNTEAFF. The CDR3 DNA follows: TGCAGCGTATACAGGGTGTCTTTGAACACTGAAGCTTTCTTT.

In nucleotides, the CDR3 is TGTGCCAGCAGTGAGGGGACAGGGACGCAAGCTTTCTTT. Its protein product is CASSEGTGTQAFF. The J gene is TRBJ1-1, the V gene TRBV6-1; 9 positions agree with TRBD1. The CDR3 runs 13 residues. CDR1 and CDR2 (germline): MNHNS, SASEGT. V shed 3 bases, J shed 9 bases, and the junction held 5 bases outside the gene matches.

CDR3 bases: TGTGCCAGCGGCCCTTTTCAGGATTATAGCAATCAGCCCCAGCATTTT. Protein sequence: CASGPFQDYSNQPQHF. V and J are TRBV2 and TRBJ1-5; no clear D. The germline V gene encodes CDR1 SNHLY and CDR2 FYNNEI. CDR3 length: 16 amino acids. Trimming shortened V by 8 bases and J by 0 bases, and 17 bases separated the two germline ends.

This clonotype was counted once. This chain's CDR3 is CSAIGRDKAGELFF. The CDR3, as DNA: TGCAGTGCTATAGGGAGGGATAAAGCCGGGGAGCTGTTTTTT. V and J are TRBV20-1 and TRBJ2-2, with TRBD2 identical over 7 bases. Germline CDR1 DFQATT, CDR2 SNEGSKA (reference sequence). The length of the CDR3 is 14 residues. The trim removed 4 bases at V and 6 bases at J, leaving 8 bases unmatched.

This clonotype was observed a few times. CDR3 sequence reads: CASSPRPGAYNEQFF. The CDR3 nucleotides are TGTGCCAGCTCACCACGTCCGGGAGCCTACAATGAGCAGTTCTTC. V gene TRBV18 combines with J gene TRBJ2-1; tentatively, D is TRBD2 (6 bases). Germline CDR1 and CDR2: KGHSH and LQKENI. This CDR3 contains 15 residues. V dropped 1 base and J dropped 2 bases, with 9 bases sitting between them.

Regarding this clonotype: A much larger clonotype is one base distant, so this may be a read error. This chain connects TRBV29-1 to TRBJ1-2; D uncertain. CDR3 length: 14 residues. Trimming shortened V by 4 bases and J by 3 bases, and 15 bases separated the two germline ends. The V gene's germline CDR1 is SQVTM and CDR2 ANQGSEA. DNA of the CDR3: TGCAGCGTTGTTTCGGTGACGCTATACTATGGCTACACCTTC. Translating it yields CSVVSVTLYYGYTF.

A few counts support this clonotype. DNA of the CDR3: TGTGCCAGCAGCTTAGCGGGACAGTCAAGCAATCAGCCCCAGCATTTT. Amino acid sequence: CASSLAGQSSNQPQHF. The rearrangement links TRBV7-8 to TRBJ1-5; TRBD1 agrees at 7 bases. The junction had 3 bases not matched to a gene; V was cut back by 0 bases and J by 1 base. The CDR3 covers 16 residues. Looked up from germline, CDR1 is SGHVS and CDR2 is FQNEAQ.

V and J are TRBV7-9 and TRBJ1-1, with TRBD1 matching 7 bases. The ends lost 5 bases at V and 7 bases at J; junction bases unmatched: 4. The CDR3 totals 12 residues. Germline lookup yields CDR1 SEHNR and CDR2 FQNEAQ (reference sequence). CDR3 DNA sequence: TGTGCCAGCAGCGAGGGACAGAATGAAGCTTTCTTT. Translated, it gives CASSEGQNEAFF. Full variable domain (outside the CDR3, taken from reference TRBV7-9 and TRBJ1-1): DTGVSQNPRHKITKRGQNVTFRCDPISEHNRLYWYRQTLGQGPEFLTYFQNEAQLEKSRLLSDRFSAERPKGSFSTLEIQRTEQGDSAMYLCASSEGQNEAFFGQGTRLTVV.

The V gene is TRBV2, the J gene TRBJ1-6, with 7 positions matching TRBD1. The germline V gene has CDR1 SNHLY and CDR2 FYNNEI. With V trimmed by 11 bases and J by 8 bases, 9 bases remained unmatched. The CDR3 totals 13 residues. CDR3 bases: TGTGCCGGTCGGGACAGATGGGATTCACCCCTCCACTTT. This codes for CAGRDRWDSPLHF.